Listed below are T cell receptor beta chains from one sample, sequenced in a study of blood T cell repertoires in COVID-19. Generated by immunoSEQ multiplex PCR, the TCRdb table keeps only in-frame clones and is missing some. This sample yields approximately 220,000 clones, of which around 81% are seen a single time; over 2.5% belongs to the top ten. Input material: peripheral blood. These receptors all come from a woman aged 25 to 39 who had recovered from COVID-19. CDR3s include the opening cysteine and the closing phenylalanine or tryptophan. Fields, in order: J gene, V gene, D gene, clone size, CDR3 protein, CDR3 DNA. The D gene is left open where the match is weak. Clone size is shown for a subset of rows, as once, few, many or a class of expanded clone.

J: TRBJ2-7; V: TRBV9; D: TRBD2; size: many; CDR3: CASSPRTSMYYEQYF; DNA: TGTGCCAGCAGCCCCCGGACTAGCATGTACTACGAGCAGTACTTC
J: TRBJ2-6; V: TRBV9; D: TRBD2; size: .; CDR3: CASSVSGSPSGANVLTF; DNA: TGTGCCAGCAGCGTTAGCGGGAGTCCCTCTGGGGCCAACGTCCTGACTTTC
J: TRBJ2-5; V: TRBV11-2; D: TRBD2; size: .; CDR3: CASSFSAAGGEETQYF; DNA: TGTGCCAGCAGCTTTAGCGCAGCGGGAGGGGAGGAGACCCAGTACTTC
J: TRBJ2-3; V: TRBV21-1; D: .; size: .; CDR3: CASSKGPSGIDTDTQYF; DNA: TGTGCCAGCAGCAAAGGCCCCTCCGGGATAGACACAGATACGCAGTATTTT
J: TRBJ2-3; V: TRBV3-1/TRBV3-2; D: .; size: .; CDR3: CASRVRGSDTQYF; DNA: TGTGCCAGCAGAGTTAGAGGGTCAGATACGCAGTATTTT
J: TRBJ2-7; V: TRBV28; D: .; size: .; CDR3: CASSQTRDTRQYF; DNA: TGTGCCAGCAGCCAGACCCGGGACACTAGACAGTACTTC
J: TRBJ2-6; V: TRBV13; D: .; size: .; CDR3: CASSLISSGANVLTF; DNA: TGTGCCAGCAGCTTAATCAGCTCTGGGGCCAACGTCCTGACTTTC
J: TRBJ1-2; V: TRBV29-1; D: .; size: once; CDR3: CSVDKTGYGYTF; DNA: TGCAGCGTTGACAAGACTGGCTATGGCTACACCTTC
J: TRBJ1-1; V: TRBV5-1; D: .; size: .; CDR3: CASSLVGGENTEAFF; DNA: TGCGCCAGCAGCTTGGTCGGGGGTGAGAACACTGAAGCTTTCTTT
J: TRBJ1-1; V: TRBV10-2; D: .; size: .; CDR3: CASLGGVGTEAFF; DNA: TGCGCCAGTTTGGGAGGGGTTGGCACTGAAGCTTTCTTT
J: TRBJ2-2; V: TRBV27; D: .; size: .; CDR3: CASSAGVDTGELFF; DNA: TGTGCCAGCAGTGCAGGGGTGGACACCGGGGAGCTGTTTTTT
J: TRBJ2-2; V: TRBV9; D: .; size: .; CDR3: CASSVLGGNTGELFF; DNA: TGTGCCAGCAGCGTACTGGGGGGGAACACCGGGGAGCTGTTTTTT
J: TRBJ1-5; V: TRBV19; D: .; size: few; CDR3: CASSSGQWGNQPQHF; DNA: TGTGCCAGTAGTTCGGGACAATGGGGCAATCAGCCCCAGCATTTT
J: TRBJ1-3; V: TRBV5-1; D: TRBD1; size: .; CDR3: CASSLARGGNTIYF; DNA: TGCGCCAGCAGCTTGGCCAGGGGGGGAAACACCATATATTTT
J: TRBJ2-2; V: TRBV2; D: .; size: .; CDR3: CASKRGGDTGELFF; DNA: TGTGCCAGCAAGAGAGGGGGGGACACCGGGGAGCTGTTTTTT
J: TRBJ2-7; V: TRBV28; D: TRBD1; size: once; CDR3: CASSPTDRGRNEQYF; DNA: TGTGCCAGCAGTCCTACGGACAGGGGGCGAAACGAGCAGTACTTC
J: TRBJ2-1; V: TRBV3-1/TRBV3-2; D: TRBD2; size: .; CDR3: CASSQAGLAGASYNEQFF; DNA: TGTGCCAGCAGCCAAGCGGGACTAGCGGGAGCTTCCTACAATGAGCAGTTCTTC
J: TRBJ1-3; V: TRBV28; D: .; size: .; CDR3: CASTLYSGNTIYF; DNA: TGTGCCAGCACCCTATACTCTGGAAACACCATATATTTT
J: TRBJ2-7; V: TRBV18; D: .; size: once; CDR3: CASSPDRSQLNSYEQYF; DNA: TGTGCCAGCTCACCTGACAGGTCCCAACTAAACTCCTACGAGCAGTACTTC
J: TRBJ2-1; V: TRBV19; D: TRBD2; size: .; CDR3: CASSIDASGSGDEQFF; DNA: TGTGCCAGTAGTATAGACGCTAGCGGGAGCGGAGATGAGCAGTTCTTC
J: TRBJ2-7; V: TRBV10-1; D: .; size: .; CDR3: CASVRRGYSYEQYF; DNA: TGCGCCAGTGTAAGGAGAGGATATTCCTACGAGCAGTACTTC
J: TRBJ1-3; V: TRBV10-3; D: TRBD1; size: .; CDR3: CAIRPDRGRQGAGNTIYF; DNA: TGTGCCATCAGGCCGGACAGGGGTAGGCAGGGAGCTGGAAACACCATATATTTT
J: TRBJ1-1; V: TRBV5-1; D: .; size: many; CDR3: CASSRTTGTNTEAFF; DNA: TGCGCCAGCAGCCGTACTACAGGGACGAACACTGAAGCTTTCTTT
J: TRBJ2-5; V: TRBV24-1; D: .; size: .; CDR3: CATSDFTSSQETQYF; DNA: TGTGCCACCAGTGATTTCACTAGCAGCCAAGAGACCCAGTACTTC
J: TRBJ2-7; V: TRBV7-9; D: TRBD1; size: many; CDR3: CASSLGQGVTYEQYF; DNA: TGTGCCAGCAGCTTAGGACAGGGAGTTACCTACGAGCAGTACTTC
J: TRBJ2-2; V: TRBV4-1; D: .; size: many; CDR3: CASSQKSPGLGAGELFF; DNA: TGCGCCAGCAGCCAAAAATCCCCGGGACTTGGGGCCGGGGAGCTGTTTTTT
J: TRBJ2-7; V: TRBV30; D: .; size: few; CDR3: CAWGAGARYEQYF; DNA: TGTGCCTGGGGAGCAGGGGCTCGGTACGAGCAGTACTTC
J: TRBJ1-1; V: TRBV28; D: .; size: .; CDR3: CASSSAGIENTEAFF; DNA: TGTGCCAGCAGTTCGGCCGGGATCGAGAACACTGAAGCTTTCTTT
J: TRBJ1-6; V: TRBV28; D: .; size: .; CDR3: CASSLGGQGTDSPLHF; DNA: TGTGCCAGCAGTTTAGGAGGGCAGGGTACTGATTCACCCCTCCACTTT
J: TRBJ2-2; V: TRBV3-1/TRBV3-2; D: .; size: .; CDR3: CASSPEHRELFF; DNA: TGTGCCAGCAGCCCCGAACATAGGGAGCTGTTTTTT
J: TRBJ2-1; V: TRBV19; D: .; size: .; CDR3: CASSFGWEQFF; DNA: TGTGCCAGTAGTTTCGGGTGGGAGCAGTTCTTC
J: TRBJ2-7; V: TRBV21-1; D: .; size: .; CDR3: CASSKVRDRGLEQYF; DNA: TGTGCCAGCAGCAAAGTAAGGGACAGGGGGCTCGAGCAGTACTTC
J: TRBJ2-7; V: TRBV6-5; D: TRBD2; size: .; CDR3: CASSPSGRTTYEQYF; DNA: TGTGCCAGCAGTCCCAGCGGGAGGACTACCTACGAGCAGTACTTC
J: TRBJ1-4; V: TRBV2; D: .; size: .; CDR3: CASSEGPVDEKLFF; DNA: TGTGCCAGCAGTGAGGGGCCAGTGGATGAAAAACTGTTTTTT
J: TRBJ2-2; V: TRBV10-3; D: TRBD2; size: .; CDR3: CAITHGTSGLGELFF; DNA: TGTGCCATCACCCACGGGACTAGCGGGCTCGGGGAGCTGTTTTTT
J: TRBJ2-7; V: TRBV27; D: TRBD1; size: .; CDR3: CASSLTGSSYEQYF; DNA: TGTGCCAGCAGTCTGACAGGGAGCTCCTACGAGCAGTACTTC
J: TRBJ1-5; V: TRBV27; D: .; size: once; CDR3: CASSLSRGSNQPQHF; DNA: TGTGCCAGCAGTTTATCTCGGGGTAGCAATCAGCCCCAGCATTTT
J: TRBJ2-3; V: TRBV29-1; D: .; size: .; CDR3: CSVELSRLSTDTQYF; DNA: TGCAGCGTTGAACTCAGCAGGCTTAGCACAGATACGCAGTATTTT
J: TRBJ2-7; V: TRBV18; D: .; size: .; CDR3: CASSPGSSYEQYF; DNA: TGTGCCAGCTCACCAGGGAGCTCCTACGAGCAGTACTTC
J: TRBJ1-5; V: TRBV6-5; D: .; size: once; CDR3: CASSYLGGWGNQPQHF; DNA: TGTGCCAGCAGTTACTTGGGGGGGTGGGGCAATCAGCCCCAGCATTTT
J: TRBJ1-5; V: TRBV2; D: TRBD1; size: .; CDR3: CASTAGQGESQPQHF; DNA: TGTGCCAGCACAGCGGGACAGGGTGAGAGTCAGCCCCAGCATTTT
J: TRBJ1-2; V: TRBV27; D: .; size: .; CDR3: CASSQGLPHGYTF; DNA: TGTGCCAGCAGCCAAGGACTGCCTCATGGCTACACCTTC
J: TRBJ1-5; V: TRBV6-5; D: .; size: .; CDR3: CASSYSGRAEQPQHF; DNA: TGTGCCAGCAGTTACTCGGGCAGGGCAGAACAGCCCCAGCATTTT
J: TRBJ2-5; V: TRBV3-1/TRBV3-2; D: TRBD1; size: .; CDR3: CASSHRTGGSETQYF; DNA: TGTGCCAGCAGCCACCGGACAGGGGGATCAGAGACCCAGTACTTC
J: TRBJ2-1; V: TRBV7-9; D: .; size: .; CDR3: CASSLSERNNEQFF; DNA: TGTGCCAGCAGCTTATCGGAGCGGAACAATGAGCAGTTCTTC
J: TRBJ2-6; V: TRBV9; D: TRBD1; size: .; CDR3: CASSVGTAPANVLTF; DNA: TGTGCCAGCAGCGTCGGGACAGCGCCGGCCAACGTCCTGACTTTC
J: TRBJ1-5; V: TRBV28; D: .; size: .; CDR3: CASSLPGNQPQHF; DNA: TGTGCCAGCAGTTTACCAGGGAATCAGCCCCAGCATTTT
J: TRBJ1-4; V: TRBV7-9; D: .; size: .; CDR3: CASSFGVFRGARTNEKLFF; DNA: TGTGCCAGCAGCTTTGGTGTCTTTCGGGGGGCAAGGACTAATGAAAAACTGTTTTTT
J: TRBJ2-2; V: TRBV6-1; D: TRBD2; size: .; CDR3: CASSEAMGLAGETGELFF; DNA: TGTGCCAGCAGTGAAGCTATGGGACTAGCGGGAGAGACCGGGGAGCTGTTTTTT
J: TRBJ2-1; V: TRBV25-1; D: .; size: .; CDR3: CASSPTGGAAYNEQFF; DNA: TGTGCCAGCAGCCCCACCGGAGGGGCCGCCTACAATGAGCAGTTCTTC
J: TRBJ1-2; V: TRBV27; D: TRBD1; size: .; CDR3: CASSLRGQGARGYTF; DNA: TGTGCCAGCAGTCTACGGGGACAGGGGGCGAGAGGCTACACCTTC
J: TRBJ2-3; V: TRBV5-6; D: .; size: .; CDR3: CASSLAGLSTDTQYF; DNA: TGTGCCAGCAGCTTGGCCGGACTTAGCACAGATACGCAGTATTTT
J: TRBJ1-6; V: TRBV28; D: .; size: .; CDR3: CASSLAGGIGSPLHF; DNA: TGTGCCAGCAGTTTAGCGGGGGGGATCGGTTCACCCCTCCACTTT
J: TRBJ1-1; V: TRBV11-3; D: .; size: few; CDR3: CASSLGGSNTEAFF; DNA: TGTGCCAGCAGCTTAGGCGGATCGAACACTGAAGCTTTCTTT
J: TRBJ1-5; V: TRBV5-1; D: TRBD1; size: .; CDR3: CASSLGTGGNQPQHF; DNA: TGCGCCAGCAGCTTGGGGACAGGGGGCAATCAGCCCCAGCATTTT
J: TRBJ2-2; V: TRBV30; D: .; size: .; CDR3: CAWRSGDGELFF; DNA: TGTGCCTGGAGATCAGGGGACGGGGAGCTGTTTTTT
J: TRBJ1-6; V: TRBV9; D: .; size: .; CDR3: CASSVGTGSYNSPLHF; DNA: TGTGCCAGCAGCGTAGGTACAGGGTCCTATAATTCACCCCTCCACTTT
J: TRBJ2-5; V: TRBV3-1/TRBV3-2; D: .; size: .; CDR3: CASSHRFTGGQETQYF; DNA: TGTGCCAGCAGCCATAGATTTACCGGGGGTCAAGAGACCCAGTACTTC